This T cell receptor beta chain appears in the sequencing data of a study of a mutant IDH1 vaccine in newly diagnosed glioma. Across the study: Treated patients had a mean age of about 38 years and a 62.5% male, about 40% female split.

Details on this clone: As yet, its antigen is unknown.

Assay: immunoSEQ multiplex PCR; the TCRdb copy retains only in-frame clones and omits some. The sample has under 150,000 clones, almost 90% seen once. Described time point: week 11, during vaccination. Vaccination comprised doses that each held 300 ug of mutant IDH1 20-mer peptide, plus topical imiquimod. The sequenced sample was PBMCs, obtained from a glioma patient whose treatment included an IDH1 peptide vaccine. The clonotype was recovered from a woman in her forties or fifties with glioma.

CDR3 in amino acids: CASSPILSRTRQFEKLFF. The CDR3 DNA follows: TGTGCCAGCAGCCCGATCCTGTCTCGGACACGGCAATTCGAAAAACTGTTTTTT. The chain is built from TRBV7-8 and TRBJ1-4; D is perhaps TRBD1 (5 bases). CDR1 SGHVS and CDR2 FQNEAQ come from the germline V gene. This CDR3 is 18 amino acids long. V lost 5 bases and J lost 8, with 27 bases in between.